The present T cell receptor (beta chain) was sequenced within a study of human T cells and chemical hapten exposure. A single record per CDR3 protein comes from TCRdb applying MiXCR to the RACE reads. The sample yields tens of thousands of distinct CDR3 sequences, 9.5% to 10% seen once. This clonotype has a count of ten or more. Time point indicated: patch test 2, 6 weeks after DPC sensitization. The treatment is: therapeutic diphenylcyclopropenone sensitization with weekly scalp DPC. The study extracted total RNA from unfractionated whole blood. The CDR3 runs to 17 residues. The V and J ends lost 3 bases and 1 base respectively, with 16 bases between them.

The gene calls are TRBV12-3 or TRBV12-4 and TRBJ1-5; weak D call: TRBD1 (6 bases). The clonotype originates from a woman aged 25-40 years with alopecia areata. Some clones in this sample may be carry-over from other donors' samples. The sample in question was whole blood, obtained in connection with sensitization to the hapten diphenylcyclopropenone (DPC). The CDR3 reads CASSLRGATISNQPQHF. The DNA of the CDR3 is TGTGCCAGCAGTTTGAGGGGGGCAACTATAAGCAATCAGCCCCAGCATTTT.